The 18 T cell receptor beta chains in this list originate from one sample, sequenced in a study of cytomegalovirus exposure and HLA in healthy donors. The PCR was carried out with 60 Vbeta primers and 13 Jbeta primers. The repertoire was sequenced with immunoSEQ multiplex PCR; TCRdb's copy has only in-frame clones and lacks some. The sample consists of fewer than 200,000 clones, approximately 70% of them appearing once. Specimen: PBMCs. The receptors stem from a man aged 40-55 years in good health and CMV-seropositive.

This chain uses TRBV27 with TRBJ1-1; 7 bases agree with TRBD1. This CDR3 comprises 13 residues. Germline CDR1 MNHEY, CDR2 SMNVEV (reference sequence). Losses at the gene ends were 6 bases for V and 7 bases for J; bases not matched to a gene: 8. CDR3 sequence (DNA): TGTGCCAGCAGCATAACAGGGGCCCGTGAAGCTTTCTTT. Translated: CASSITGAREAFF.

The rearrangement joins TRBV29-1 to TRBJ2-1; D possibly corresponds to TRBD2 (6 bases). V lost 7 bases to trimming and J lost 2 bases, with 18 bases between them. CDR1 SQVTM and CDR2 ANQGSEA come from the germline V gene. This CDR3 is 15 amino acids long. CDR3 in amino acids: CSAFPPGGAYNEQFF. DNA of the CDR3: TGCAGCGCCTTCCCCCCCGGGGGAGCCTACAATGAGCAGTTCTTC.

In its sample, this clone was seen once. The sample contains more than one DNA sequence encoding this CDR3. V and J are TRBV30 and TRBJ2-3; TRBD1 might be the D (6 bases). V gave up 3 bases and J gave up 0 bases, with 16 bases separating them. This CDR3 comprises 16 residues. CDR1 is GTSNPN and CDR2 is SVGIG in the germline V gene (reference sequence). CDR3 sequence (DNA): TGTGCCTGGAGCGTCACAGGGTCACCTAGCACAGATACGCAGTATTTT. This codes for CAWSVTGSPSTDTQYF.

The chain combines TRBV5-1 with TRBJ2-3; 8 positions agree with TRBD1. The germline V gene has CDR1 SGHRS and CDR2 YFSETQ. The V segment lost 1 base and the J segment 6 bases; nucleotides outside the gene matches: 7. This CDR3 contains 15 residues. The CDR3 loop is CASSLRDRQFDTQYF. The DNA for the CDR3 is TGCGCCAGCAGCTTGAGGGACAGGCAATTCGATACGCAGTATTTT.

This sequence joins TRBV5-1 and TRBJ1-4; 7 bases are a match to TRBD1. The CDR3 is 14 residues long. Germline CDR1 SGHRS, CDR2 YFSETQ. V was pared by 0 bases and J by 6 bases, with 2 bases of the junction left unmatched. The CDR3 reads CASSLAGGYEKLFF. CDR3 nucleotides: TGCGCCAGCAGCTTGGCAGGGGGGTATGAAAAACTGTTTTTT.

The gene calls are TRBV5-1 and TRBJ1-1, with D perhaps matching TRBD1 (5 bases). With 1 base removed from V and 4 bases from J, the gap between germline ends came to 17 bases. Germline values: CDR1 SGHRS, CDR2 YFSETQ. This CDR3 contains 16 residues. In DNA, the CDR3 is TGCGCCAGCAGCTTGTCAAGGGGTGGTCCATCCACTGAAGCTTTCTTT. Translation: CASSLSRGGPSTEAFF.

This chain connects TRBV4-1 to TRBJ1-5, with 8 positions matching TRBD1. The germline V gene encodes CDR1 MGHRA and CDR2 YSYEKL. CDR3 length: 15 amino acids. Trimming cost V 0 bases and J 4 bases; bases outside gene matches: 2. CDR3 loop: CASSQEHRGNQPQHF. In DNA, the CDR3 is TGCGCCAGCAGCCAAGAACACAGGGGGAATCAGCCCCAGCATTTT.

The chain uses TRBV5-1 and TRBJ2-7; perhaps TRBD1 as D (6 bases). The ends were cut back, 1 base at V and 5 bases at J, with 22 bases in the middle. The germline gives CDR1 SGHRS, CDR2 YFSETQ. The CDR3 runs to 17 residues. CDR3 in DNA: TGCGCCAGCAGCTTGCCCACTGACAGGCCTTTCCAGGACGAGCAGTACTTC. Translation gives CASSLPTDRPFQDEQYF.

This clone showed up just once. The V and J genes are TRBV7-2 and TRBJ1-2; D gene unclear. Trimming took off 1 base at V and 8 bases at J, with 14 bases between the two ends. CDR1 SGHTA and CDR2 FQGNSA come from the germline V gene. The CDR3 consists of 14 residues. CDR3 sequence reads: CASSLVGVDRGYTF. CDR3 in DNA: TGTGCCAGCAGCTTAGTGGGCGTCGATAGGGGCTACACCTTC.

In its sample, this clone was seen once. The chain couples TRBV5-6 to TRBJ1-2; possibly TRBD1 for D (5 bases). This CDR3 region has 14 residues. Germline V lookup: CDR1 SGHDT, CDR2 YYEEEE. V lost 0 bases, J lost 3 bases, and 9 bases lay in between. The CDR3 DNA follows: TGTGCCAGCAGCTTGGGGCGACAGTACTATGGCTACACCTTC. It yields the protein CASSLGRQYYGYTF.

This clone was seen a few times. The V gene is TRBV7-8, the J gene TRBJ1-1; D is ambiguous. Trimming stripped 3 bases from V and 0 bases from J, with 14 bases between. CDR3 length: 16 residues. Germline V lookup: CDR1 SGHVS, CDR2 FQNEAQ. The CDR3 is CASSFDFRLLNTEAFF. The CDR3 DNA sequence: TGTGCCAGCAGCTTCGATTTCAGGTTACTGAACACTGAAGCTTTCTTT.

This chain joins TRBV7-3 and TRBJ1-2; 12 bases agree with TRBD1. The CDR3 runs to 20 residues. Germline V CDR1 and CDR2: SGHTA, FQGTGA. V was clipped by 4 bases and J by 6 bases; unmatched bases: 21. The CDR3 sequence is CASSSNTSGTGGTRRDGYTF. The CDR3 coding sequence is TGTGCCAGCAGCTCTAATACTTCCGGGACAGGGGGCACCAGGAGGGATGGCTACACCTTC.

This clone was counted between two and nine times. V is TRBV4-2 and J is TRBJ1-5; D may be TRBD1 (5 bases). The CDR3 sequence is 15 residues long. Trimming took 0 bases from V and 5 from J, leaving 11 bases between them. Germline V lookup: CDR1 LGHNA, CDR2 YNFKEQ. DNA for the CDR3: TGTGCCAGCAGCCAAGATAGCGGGGACGATCAGCCCCAGCATTTT. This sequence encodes CASSQDSGDDQPQHF.

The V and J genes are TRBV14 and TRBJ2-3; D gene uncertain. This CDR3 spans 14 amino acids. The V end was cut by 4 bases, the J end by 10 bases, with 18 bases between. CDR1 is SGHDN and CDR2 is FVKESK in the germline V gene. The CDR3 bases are TGTGCCAGCAGCCCCCAGAACAGCATCCTATCGCAGTATTTT. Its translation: CASSPQNSILSQYF.

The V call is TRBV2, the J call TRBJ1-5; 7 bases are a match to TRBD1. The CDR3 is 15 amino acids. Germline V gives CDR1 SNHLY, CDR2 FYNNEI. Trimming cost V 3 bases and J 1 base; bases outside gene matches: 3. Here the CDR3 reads CASSDPGQSNQPQHF. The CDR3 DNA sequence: TGTGCCAGCAGTGACCCGGGACAGAGCAATCAGCCCCAGCATTTT.

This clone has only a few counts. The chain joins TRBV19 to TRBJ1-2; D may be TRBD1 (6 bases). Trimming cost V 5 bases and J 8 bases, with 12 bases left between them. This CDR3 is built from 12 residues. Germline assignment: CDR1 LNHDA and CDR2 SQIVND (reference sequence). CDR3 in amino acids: CASSVVRGGYTF. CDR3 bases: TGTGCCAGTAGTGTCGTCAGGGGCGGCTACACCTTC.

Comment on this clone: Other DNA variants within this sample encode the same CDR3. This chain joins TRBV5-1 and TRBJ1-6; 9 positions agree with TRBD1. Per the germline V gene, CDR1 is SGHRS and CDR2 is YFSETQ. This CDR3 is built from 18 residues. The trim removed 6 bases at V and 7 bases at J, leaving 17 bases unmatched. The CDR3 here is CASTLEPGTGLPNSPLHF. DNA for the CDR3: TGCGCCAGCACTCTTGAACCCGGGACAGGGCTCCCGAATTCACCCCTCCACTTT. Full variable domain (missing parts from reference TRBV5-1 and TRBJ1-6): KAGVTQTPRYLIKTRGQQVTLSCSPISGHRSVSWYQQTPGQGLQFLFEYFSETQRNKGNFPGRFSGRQFSNSRSEMNVSTLELGDSALYLCASTLEPGTGLPNSPLHFGNGTRLTVT.

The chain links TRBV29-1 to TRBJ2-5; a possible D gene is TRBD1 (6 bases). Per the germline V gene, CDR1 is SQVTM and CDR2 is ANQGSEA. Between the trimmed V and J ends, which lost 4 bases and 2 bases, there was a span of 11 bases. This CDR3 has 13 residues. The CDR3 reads CSVARTVQETQYF. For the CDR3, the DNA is TGCAGCGTTGCTAGGACAGTTCAAGAGACCCAGTACTTC.